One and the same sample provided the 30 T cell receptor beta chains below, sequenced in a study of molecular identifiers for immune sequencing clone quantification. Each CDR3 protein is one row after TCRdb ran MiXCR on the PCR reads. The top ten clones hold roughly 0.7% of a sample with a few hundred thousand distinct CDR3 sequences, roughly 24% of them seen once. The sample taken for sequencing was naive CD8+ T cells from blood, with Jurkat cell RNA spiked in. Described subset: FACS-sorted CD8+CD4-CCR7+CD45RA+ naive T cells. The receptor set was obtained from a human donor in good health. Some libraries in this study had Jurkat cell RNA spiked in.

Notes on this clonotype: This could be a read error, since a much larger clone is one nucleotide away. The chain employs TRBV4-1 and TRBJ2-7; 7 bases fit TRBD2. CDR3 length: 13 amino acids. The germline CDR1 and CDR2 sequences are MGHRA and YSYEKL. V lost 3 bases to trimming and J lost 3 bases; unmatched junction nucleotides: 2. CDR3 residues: CASSQSGVYEQYF. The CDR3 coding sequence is TGCGCCAGCAGCCAGAGCGGGGTCTACGAGCAGTACTTC.

The CDR3 region is CASRTYSFGTNQPQHF. CDR3 in DNA: TGTGCCAGCAGGACCTACAGCTTTGGGACTAATCAGCCCCAGCATTTT. The J gene is TRBJ1-5, the V gene TRBV27, with a tentative D call TRBD1 (5 bases). The CDR3 sequence is 16 residues long. Trimming removed 6 bases at V and 4 bases at J, with 19 bases between. The V gene's germline CDR1 is MNHEY and CDR2 SMNVEV (reference sequence).

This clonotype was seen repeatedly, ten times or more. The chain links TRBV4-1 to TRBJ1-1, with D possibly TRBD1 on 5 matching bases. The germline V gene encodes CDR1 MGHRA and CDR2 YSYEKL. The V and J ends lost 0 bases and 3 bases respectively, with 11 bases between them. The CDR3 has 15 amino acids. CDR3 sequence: CASSQEAGRDTEAFF. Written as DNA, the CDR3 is TGCGCCAGCAGCCAAGAGGCAGGGAGGGACACTGAAGCTTTCTTT.

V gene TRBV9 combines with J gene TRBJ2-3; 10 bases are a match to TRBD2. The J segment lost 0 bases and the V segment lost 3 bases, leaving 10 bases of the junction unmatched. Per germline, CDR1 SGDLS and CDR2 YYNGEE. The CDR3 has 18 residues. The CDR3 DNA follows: TGTGCCAGCAGCGGCCATCCGGGACTAGCGAGTAGCACAGATACGCAGTATTTT. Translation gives CASSGHPGLASSTDTQYF.

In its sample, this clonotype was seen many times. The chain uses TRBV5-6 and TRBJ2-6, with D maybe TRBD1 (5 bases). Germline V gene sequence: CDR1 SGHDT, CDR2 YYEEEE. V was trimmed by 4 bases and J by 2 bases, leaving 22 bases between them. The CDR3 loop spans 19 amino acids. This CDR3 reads CASSGVERAGWTGANVLTF. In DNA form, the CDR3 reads TGTGCCAGCAGCGGTGTGGAAAGGGCAGGGTGGACTGGGGCCAACGTCCTGACTTTC.

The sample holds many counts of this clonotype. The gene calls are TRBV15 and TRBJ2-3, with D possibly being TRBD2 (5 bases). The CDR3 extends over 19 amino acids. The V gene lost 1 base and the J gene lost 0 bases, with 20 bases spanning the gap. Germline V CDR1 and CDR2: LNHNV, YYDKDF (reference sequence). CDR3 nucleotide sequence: TGTGCCACCAGCAGAGCAGGACTCCAACTTATCTCTAGCACAGATACGCAGTATTTT. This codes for CATSRAGLQLISSTDTQYF.

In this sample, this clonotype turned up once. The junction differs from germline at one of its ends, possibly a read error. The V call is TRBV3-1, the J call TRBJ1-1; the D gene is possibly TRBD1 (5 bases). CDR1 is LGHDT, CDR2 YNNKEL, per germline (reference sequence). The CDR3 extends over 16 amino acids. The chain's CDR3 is CASIQVRGEENTEAFF. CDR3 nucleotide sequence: TGTGCCAGCATCCAAGTCCGGGGCGAGGAGAACACTGAAGCTTTCTTT.

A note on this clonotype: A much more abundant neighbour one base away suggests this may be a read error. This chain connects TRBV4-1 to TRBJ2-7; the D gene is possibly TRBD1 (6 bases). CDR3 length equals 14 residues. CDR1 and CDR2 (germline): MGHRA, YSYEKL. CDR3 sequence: CASSQGTSGDEQCF. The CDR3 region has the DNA TGCGCCAGCAGCCAGGGGACCTCAGGGGACGAGCAGTGCTTC.

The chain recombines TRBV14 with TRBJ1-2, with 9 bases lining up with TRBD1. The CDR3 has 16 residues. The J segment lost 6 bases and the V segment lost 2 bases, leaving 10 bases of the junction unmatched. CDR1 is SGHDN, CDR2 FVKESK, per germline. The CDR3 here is CASSQLNKDRGNGYTF. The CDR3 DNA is TGTGCCAGCAGCCAACTGAATAAGGACAGGGGAAATGGCTACACCTTC.

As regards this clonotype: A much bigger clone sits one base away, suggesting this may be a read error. The CDR3 nucleotides read TGTGCCAGCAGCTCCGGTGAGGGAGGCGAGCAGTACTTC. Its protein is CASSSGEGGEQYF. This chain links TRBV7-4 with TRBJ2-7; a weak D match, TRBD2 (6 bases). Trimming cost V 4 bases and J 6 bases, with 13 bases left between them. CDR3 length: 13 residues. Germline V gene sequence: CDR1 SGHVT, CDR2 SQSDAQ.

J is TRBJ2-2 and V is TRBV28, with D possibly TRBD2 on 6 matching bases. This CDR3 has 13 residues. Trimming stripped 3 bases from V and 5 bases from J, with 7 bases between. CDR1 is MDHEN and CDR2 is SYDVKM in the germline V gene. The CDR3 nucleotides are TGTGCCAGCAGTTTCGGGAGAACCGGGGAGCTGTTTTTT. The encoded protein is CASSFGRTGELFF.

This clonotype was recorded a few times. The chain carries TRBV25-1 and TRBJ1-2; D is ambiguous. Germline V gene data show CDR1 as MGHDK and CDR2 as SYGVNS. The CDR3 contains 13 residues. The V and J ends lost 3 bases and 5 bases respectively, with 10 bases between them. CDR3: CASSDRPEYGYTF. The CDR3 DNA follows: TGTGCCAGCAGTGACCGCCCCGAATATGGCTACACCTTC.

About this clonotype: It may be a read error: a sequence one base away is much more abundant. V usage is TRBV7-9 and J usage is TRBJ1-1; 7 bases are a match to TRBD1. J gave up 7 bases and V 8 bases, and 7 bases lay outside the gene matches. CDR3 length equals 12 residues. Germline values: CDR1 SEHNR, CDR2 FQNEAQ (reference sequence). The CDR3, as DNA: TGTGCCAGCGGCAGAGGGACAGTTGAAGCTTTCTTT. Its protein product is CASGRGTVEAFF.

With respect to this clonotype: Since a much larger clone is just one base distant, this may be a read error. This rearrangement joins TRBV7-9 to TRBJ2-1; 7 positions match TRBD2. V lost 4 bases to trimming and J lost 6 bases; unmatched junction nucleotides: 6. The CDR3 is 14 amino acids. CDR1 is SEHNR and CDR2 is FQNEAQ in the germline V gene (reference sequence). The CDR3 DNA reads TGTGCCAGCAGCTCCGACAGCGGGGCCAATGAGCAGTTCTTC. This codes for CASSSDSGANEQFF.

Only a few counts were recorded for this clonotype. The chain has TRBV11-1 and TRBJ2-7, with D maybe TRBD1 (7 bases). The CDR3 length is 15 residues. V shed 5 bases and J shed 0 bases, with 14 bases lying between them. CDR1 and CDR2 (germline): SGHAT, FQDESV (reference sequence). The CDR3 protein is CASSAGQYSSYEQYF. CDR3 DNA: TGTGCCAGCAGCGCGGGACAGTATAGCTCCTACGAGCAGTACTTC.

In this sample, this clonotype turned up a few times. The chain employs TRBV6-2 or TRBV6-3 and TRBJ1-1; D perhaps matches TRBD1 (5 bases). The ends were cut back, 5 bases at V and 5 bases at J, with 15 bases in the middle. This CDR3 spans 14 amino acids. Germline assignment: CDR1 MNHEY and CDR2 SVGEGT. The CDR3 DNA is TGTGCCAGCAGTCCCGCGGTGGGGGGAACTGAAGCTTTCTTT. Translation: CASSPAVGGTEAFF.

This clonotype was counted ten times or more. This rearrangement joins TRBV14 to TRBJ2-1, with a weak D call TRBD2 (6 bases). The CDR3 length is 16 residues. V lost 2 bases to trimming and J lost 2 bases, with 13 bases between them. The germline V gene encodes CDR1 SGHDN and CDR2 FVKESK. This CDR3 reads CASSQTLAQTYNEQFF. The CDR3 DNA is TGTGCCAGCAGCCAAACCCTAGCGCAAACCTACAATGAGCAGTTCTTC.

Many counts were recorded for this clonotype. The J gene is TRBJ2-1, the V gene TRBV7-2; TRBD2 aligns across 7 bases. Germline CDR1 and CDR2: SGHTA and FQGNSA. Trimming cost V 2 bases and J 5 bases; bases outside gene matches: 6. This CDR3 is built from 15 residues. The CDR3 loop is CASSLLGLVNNEQFF. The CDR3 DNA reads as TGTGCCAGCAGCTTACTAGGACTAGTAAACAATGAGCAGTTCTTC.

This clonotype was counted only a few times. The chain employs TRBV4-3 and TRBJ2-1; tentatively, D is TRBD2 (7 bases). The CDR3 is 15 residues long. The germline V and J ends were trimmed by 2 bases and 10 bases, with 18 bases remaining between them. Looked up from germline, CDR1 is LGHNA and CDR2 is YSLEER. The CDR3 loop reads CASSQQSLRGPEQFF. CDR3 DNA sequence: TGCGCCAGCAGCCAACAATCCCTGCGGGGGCCCGAGCAGTTCTTC.

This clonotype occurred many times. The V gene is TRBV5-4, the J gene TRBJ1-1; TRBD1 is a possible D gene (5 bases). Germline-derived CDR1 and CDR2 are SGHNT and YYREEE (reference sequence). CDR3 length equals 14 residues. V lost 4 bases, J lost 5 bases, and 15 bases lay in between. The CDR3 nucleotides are TGTGCCAGCAGCGGACTGGAGGGGCGGACTGAAGCTTTCTTT. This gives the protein CASSGLEGRTEAFF.

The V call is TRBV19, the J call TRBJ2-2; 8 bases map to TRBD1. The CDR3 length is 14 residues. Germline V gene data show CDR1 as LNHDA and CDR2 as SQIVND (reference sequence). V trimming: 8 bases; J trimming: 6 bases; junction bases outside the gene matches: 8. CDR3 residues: CASLAGGWSGELFF. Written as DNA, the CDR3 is TGTGCCAGTCTGGCAGGGGGCTGGTCCGGGGAGCTGTTTTTT.

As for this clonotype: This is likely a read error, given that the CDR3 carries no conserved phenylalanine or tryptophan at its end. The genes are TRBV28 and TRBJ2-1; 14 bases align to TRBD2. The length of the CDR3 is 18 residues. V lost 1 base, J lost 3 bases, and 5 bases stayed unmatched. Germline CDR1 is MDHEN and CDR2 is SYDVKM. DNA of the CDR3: TGTGCCAGCAGTTTATCGACTAGCGGGAGGGGGAACTACAATGAGCAGTTCATC. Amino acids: CASSLSTSGRGNYNEQFI.

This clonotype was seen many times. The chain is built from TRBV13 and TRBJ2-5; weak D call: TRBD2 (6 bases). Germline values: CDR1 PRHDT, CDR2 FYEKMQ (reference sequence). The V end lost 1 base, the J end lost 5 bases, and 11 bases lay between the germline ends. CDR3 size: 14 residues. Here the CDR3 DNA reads TGTGCCAGCAGCTTAGTACGGGGGAGCGAGACCCAGTACTTC. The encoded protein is CASSLVRGSETQYF.

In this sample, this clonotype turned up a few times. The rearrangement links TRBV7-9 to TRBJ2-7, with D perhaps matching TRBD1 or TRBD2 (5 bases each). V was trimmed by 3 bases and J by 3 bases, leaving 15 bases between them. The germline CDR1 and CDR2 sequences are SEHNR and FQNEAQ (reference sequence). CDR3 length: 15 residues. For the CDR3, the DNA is TGTGCCAGCAGCTTCTATGAGGGGATTGGCTACGAGCAGTACTTC. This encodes CASSFYEGIGYEQYF.

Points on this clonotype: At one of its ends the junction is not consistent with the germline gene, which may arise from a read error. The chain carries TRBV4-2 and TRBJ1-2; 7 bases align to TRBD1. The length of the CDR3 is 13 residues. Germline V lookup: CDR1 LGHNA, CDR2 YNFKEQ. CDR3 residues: CASSQDPAPGQLF. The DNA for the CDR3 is TGTGCCAGCAGCCAAGATCCAGCCCCGGGACAGCTTTTC.

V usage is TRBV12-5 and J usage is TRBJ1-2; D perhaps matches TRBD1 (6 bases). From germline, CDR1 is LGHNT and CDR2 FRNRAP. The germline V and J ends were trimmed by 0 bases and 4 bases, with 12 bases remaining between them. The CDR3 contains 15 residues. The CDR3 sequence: CASGLVGGQLYGYTF. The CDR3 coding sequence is TGTGCTAGTGGTTTGGTAGGAGGACAGCTCTATGGCTACACCTTC.

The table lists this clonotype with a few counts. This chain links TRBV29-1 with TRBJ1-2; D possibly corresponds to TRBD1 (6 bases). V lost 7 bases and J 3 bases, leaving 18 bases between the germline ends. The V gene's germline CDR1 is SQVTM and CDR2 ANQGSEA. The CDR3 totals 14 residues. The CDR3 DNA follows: TGCAGCGCCCGGGGGCCCGGGGGCGACTATGGCTACACCTTC. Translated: CSARGPGGDYGYTF.

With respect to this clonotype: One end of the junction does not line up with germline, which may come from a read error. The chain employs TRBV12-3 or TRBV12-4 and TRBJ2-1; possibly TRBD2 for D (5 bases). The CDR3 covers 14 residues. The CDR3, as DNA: TGTGCCGGCAGCGGCTCCCCAGGAGCCAATGAGCAGTTCTTC. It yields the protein CAGSGSPGANEQFF.

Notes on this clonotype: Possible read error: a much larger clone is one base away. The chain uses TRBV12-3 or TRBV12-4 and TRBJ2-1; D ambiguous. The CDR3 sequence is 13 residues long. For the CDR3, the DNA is TGTGCCAGCAGTTGGCCGGAGAACAATGAGCAGTCCTTC. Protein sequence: CASSWPENNEQSF.

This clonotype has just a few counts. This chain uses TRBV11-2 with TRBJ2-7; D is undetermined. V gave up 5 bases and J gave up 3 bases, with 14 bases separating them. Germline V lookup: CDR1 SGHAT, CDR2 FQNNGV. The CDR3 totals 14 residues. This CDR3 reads CASSPIEAHYEQYF. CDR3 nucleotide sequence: TGTGCCAGCAGCCCCATCGAGGCCCACTACGAGCAGTACTTC.